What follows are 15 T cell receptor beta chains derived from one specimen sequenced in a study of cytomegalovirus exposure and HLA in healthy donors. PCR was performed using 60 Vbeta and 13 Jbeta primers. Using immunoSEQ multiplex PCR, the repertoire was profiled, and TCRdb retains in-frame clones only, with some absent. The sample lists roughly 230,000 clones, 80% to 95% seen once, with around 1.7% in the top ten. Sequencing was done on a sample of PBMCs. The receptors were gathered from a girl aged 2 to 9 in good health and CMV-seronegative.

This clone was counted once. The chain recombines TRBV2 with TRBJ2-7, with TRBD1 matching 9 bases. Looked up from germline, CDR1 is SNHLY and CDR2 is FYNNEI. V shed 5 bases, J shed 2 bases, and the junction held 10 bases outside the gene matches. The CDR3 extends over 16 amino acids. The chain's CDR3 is CASSPPPGQGAYEQYF. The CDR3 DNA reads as TGTGCCAGCAGTCCCCCTCCGGGACAGGGAGCCTACGAGCAGTACTTC.

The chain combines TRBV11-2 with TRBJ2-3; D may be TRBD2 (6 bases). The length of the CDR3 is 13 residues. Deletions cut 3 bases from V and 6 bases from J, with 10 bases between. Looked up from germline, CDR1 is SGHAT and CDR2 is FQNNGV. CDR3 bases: TGTGCCAGCAGCTTGCCGGGGAGGGATACGCAGTATTTT. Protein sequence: CASSLPGRDTQYF.

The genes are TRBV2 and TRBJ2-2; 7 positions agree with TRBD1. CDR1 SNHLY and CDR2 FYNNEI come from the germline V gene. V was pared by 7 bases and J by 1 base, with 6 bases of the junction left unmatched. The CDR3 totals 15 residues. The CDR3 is CASKVRDRNTGELFF. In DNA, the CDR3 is TGTGCCAGCAAGGTCCGGGACAGGAACACCGGGGAGCTGTTTTTT.

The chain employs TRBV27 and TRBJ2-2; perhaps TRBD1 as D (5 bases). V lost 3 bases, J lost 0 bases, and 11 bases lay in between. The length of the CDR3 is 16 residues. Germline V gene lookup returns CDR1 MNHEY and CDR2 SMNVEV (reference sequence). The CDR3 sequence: CASSLKAGSNTGELFF. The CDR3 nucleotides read TGTGCCAGCAGTTTGAAAGCAGGGTCGAACACCGGGGAGCTGTTTTTT.

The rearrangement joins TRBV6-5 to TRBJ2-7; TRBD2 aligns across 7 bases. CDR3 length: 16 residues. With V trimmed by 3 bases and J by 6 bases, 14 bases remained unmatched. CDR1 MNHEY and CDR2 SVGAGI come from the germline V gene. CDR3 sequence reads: CASSYRFRAERGEQYF. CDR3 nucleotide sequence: TGTGCCAGCAGTTATCGATTCAGGGCCGAGCGGGGCGAGCAGTACTTC.

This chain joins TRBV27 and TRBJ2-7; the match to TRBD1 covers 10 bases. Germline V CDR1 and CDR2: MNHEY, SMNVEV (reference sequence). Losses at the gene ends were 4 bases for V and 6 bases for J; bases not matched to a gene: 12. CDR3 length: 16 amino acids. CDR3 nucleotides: TGTGCCAGCAGTTCATTCTTAGCGGACAGGGGGTTCGAGCAGTACTTC. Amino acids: CASSSFLADRGFEQYF.

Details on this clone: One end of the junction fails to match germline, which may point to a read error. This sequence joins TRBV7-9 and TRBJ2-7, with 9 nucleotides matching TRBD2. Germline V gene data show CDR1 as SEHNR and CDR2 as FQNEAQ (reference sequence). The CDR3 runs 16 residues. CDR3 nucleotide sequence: TGTTCCAGCAGCTTAATTCCCGGGACTAGCAAATACGAGCAGTACTTC. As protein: CSSSLIPGTSKYEQYF.

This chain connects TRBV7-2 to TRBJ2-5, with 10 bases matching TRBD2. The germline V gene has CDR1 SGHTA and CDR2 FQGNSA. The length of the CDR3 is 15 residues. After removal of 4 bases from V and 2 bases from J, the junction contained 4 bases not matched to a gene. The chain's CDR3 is CASSSSGRGQETQYF. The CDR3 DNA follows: TGTGCCAGCAGCTCTAGCGGGAGAGGGCAAGAGACCCAGTACTTC.

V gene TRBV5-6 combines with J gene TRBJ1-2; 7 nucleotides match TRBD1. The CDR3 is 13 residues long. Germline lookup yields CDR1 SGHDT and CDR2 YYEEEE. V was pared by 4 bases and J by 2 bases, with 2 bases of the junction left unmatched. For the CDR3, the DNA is TGTGCCAGCAGCCCGGGACAGAACTATGGCTACACCTTC. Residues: CASSPGQNYGYTF.

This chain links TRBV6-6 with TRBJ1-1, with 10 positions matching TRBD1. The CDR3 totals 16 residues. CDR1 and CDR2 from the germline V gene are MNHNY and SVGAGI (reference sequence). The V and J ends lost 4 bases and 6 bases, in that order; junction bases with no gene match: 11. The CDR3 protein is CASSFPPGQGMAEAFF. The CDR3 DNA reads TGTGCCAGCAGTTTCCCCCCGGGACAGGGGATGGCTGAAGCTTTCTTT.

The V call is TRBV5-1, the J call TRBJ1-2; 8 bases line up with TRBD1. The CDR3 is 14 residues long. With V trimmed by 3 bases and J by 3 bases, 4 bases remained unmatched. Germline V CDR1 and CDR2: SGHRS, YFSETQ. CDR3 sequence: CASSSARGHYGYTF. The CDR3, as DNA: TGCGCCAGCAGCTCGGCCAGGGGGCACTATGGCTACACCTTC.

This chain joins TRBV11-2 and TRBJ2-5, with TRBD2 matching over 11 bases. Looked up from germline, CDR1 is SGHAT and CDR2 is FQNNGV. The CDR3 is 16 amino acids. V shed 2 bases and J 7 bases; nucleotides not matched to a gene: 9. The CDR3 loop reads CASSLSGTSGLLTQYF. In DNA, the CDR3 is TGTGCCAGCAGCTTATCCGGGACTAGCGGCTTATTGACCCAGTACTTC.

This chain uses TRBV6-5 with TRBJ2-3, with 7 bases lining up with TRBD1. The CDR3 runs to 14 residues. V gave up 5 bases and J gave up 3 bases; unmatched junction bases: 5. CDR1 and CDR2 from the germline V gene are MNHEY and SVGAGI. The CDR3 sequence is CASSLAGGTDTQYF. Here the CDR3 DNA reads TGTGCCAGCAGTCTTGCAGGGGGAACAGATACGCAGTATTTT.

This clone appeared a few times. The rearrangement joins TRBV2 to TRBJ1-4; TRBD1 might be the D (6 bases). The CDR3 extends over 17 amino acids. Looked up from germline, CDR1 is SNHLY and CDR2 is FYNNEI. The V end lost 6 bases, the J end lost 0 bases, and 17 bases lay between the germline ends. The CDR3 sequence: CASSPGTSIATNEKLFF. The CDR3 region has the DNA TGTGCCAGCAGCCCCGGGACATCAATTGCAACTAATGAAAAACTGTTTTTT.

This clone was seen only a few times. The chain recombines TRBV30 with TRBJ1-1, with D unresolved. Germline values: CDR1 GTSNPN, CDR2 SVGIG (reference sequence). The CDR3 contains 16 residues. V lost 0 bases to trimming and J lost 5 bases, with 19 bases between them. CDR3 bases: TGTGCCTGGAGTGTAGGCCTTTACCGGACGGGGACTGAAGCTTTCTTT. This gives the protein CAWSVGLYRTGTEAFF.